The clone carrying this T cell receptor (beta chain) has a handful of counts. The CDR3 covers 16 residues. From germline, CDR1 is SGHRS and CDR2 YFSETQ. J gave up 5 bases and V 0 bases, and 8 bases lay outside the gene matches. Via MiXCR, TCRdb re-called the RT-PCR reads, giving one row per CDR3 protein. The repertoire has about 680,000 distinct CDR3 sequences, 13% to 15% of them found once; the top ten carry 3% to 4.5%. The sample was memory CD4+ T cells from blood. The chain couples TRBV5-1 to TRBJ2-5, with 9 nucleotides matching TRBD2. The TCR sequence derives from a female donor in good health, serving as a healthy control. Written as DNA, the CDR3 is TGCGCCAGCAGCTTGGTGACCTCGCGGGGGGGGGAGACCCAGTACTTC. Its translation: CASSLVTSRGGETQYF.